This entry concerns a single TCR beta chain. There are 13 residues in the CDR3. Unmatched junction bases numbered 5, after V lost 8 bases and J lost 1 base. The data were obtained in a study of blood T cell repertoires in COVID-19. In the study's own analysis: How many nucleated cells were present was estimated from reference gene primer amplification. Assay used: immunoSEQ multiplex PCR; TCRdb lists only in-frame clones, some missing. The V and J calls and clone size are taken from that table; D and trimming were inferred from the DNA. The sample yields hundreds of thousands of clones, roughly four fifths seen once.

The sample taken for sequencing was PBMCs or T cells enriched from blood (not recorded which). The chain uses TRBV23-1 and TRBJ2-7; the match to TRBD1 covers 7 bases. TRBV23-1 is an open reading frame, and its role is uncertain. This receptor was identified in a woman aged 60-75 years who had recovered from COVID-19. The DNA for the CDR3 is TGCGCCAGCGAGGGACAGCAATCCTACGAGCAGTACTTC. Its protein product is CASEGQQSYEQYF.